This TCR beta chain was observed in a study of vaccination and CD4 T cells after COVID-19. Turning to the study itself: Post-vaccine sample collection happened at a median of 72 days after dose two, ranging 14 to 241.

CDR3 length equals 16 residues. CDR1 and CDR2 from the germline V gene are SGHTA and FQGTGA. V lost 6 bases to trimming and J lost 9 bases; unmatched junction nucleotides: 12. CD4+ T cells that had been cultured provided DNA sequenced with the Oncomine TCR Beta short-read assay. In TCRdb, the PCR reads were re-called with MiXCR into one record per CDR3 protein. There are more than 20,000 distinct CDR3 sequences in the sample; more than 35% occur only once, and 5.2% lies in the top ten. By share, this clonotype ranks as medium-sized (0.01 to 0.1%). Its antigen remains unidentified. Time point defined: late sampling 161 to 241 days after vaccination in a few convalescent patients. Specified treatment: approximately 11-day PBMC culture with coronavirus spike peptide pools or control peptides (ViraFEST assay).

The chain has TRBV7-3 and TRBJ2-1; 12 positions agree with TRBD2. Source: CD4+ T cells from blood, cultured in vitro, taken about 7 months after SARS-CoV-2 vaccination. The receptor comes from a human donor who had recovered from COVID-19. The CDR3 spells CASSRTLAGGSVEQFF. DNA for the CDR3: TGTGCCAGCAGTCGAACTCTAGCGGGGGGGTCAGTTGAGCAGTTCTTC.